Each of the 28 T cell receptor beta chains below was sequenced from the same sample in a study of blood T cell repertoires in COVID-19 (dated by TCRdb to between 2020 and 2021). The library was obtained by the immunoSEQ multiplex PCR assay. Imported from immuneACCESS, the table was reduced by TCRdb to in-frame sequences with V and J called. These copies leave out some clones; in studies compared against another copy, an unresolved V gene accounts for under half, and the cause of the remainder is not known. The sample records around 270,000 clones, about 86% of which are singletons. The leading ten clones occupy 1.5% to 2% of the sample. Sequencing was performed on peripheral blood. Every receptor here comes from a man aged 25 to 45 with active or convalescent COVID-19.

This clone was detected once. V usage is TRBV3-1 (or the pseudogene TRBV3-2) and J usage is TRBJ1-5; 8 nucleotides agree with TRBD1. The junction had 0 bases not matched to a gene; V was cut back by 1 base and J by 1 base. Germline V lookup: CDR1 LGHDT, CDR2 YNNKEL (reference sequence). The CDR3 covers 15 residues. CDR3 sequence (DNA): TGTGCCAGCAGCCAAGGGACAGGGAGCAATCAGCCCCAGCATTTT. This translates into CASSQGTGSNQPQHF.

V usage is TRBV5-6 and J usage is TRBJ2-7, with 7 bases aligning to TRBD1. V gave up 3 bases and J gave up 3 bases; unmatched junction bases: 12. CDR3 length: 16 residues. Germline V CDR1 and CDR2: SGHDT, YYEEEE. CDR3 sequence reads: CASSSTDRGLIYEQYF. CDR3 DNA: TGTGCCAGCAGCTCCACGGATAGGGGGCTAATCTACGAGCAGTACTTC. The variable domain in full, completed from reference TRBV5-6 and TRBJ2-7, reads DAGVTQSPTHLIKTRGQQVTLRCSPKSGHDTVSWYQQALGQGPQFIFQYYEEEERQRGNFPDRFSGHQFPNYSSELNVNALLLGDSALYLCASSSTDRGLIYEQYFGPGTRLTVT.

This chain uses TRBV24-1 with TRBJ1-2; 7 bases agree with TRBD1. Trimming cost V 2 bases and J 7 bases; bases outside gene matches: 9. The CDR3 sequence is 15 residues long. Germline V gene data show CDR1 as KGHDR and CDR2 as SFDVKD. The CDR3 region has the DNA TGTGCCACCAGTGATTCAAAAACAGGGGCTCGTGGCTACACCTTC. Amino acid sequence: CATSDSKTGARGYTF.

This chain links TRBV7-2 with TRBJ2-7; 11 bases fit TRBD2. The V and J ends lost 8 bases and 2 bases, in that order; junction bases with no gene match: 5. Germline-derived CDR1 and CDR2 are SGHTA and FQGNSA. The CDR3 length is 14 residues. CDR3 sequence: CASQLAGGTYEQYF. The CDR3 DNA reads as TGTGCCAGCCAGCTAGCGGGGGGAACCTACGAGCAGTACTTC.

About this clone: At one end the junction does not follow the germline gene, possibly because of a read error. This rearrangement joins TRBV6-5 to TRBJ2-7; 8 positions match TRBD1. The CDR3 totals 13 residues. Germline assignment: CDR1 MNHEY and CDR2 SVGAGI. The CDR3 DNA sequence: TGTGCCAGTGAACAGGGGGGCTCCTCCGAGCAGTACTTC. Amino acids: CASEQGGSSEQYF.

This chain connects TRBV11-2 to TRBJ1-3; D perhaps matches TRBD1 (6 bases). The V end lost 4 bases, the J end lost 5 bases, and 24 bases lay between the germline ends. The CDR3 totals 18 residues. In germline, CDR1 is SGHAT, CDR2 FQNNGV. The CDR3 region is CASSSRFLSDSDRNTIYF. The CDR3 DNA is TGTGCCAGCAGCTCACGATTCCTATCGGACAGCGACAGAAACACCATATATTTT.

This rearrangement joins TRBV3-1 (or the pseudogene TRBV3-2) to TRBJ2-7; possibly TRBD1 for D (5 bases). This CDR3 comprises 16 residues. The V gene lost 0 bases and the J gene lost 1 base, with 13 bases spanning the gap. Germline V lookup: CDR1 LGHDT, CDR2 YNNKEL (reference sequence). CDR3 nucleotide sequence: TGTGCCAGCAGCCAAGAGGTGGGGCACCCATCCTACGAGCAGTACTTC. This codes for CASSQEVGHPSYEQYF.

The chain has TRBV7-2 and TRBJ1-1; D is uncertain. Germline CDR1 is SGHTA and CDR2 is FQGNSA. This CDR3 is 16 amino acids long. Trimming took off 5 bases at V and 0 bases at J, with 16 bases between the two ends. The CDR3 protein is CASSLTGATLNTEAFF. The CDR3 nucleotides are TGTGCCAGCAGCCTGACTGGCGCCACCCTGAACACTGAAGCTTTCTTT.

The J gene is TRBJ1-2, the V gene TRBV11-2; D may be TRBD1 (6 bases). The CDR3 runs 14 residues. Germline V gene sequence: CDR1 SGHAT, CDR2 FQNNGV. Deletions cut 6 bases from V and 2 bases from J, with 13 bases between. The chain's CDR3 is CASRPQTGNYGYTF. The CDR3 nucleotides are TGTGCCAGCAGACCGCAAACAGGGAACTATGGCTACACCTTC.

This chain connects TRBV9 to TRBJ2-2; possibly TRBD1 for D (6 bases). Germline V gene sequence: CDR1 SGDLS, CDR2 YYNGEE. The V end was cut by 0 bases, the J end by 3 bases, with 9 bases between. The CDR3 sequence is 15 residues long. The CDR3 spells CASSVGDTHTGELFF. In DNA, the CDR3 is TGTGCCAGCAGCGTAGGGGACACCCACACCGGGGAGCTGTTTTTT. The whole variable domain, filled in from reference TRBV9 and TRBJ2-2, reads DSGVTQTPKHLITATGQRVTLRCSPRSGDLSVYWYQQSLDQGLQFLIQYYNGEERAKGNILERFSAQQFPDLHSELNLSSLELGDSALYFCASSVGDTHTGELFFGEGSRLTVL.

The chain is built from TRBV19 and TRBJ1-5; tentatively, D is TRBD1 (5 bases). The CDR3 is 14 amino acids. Deletions cut 5 bases from V and 7 bases from J, with 15 bases between. Germline V gene lookup returns CDR1 LNHDA and CDR2 SQIVND (reference sequence). CDR3 in DNA: TGTGCCAGTAGTGGGTCAGGAGGGGAGCAGCCCCAGCATTTT. Its protein product is CASSGSGGEQPQHF.

This clone has just one count. The V call is TRBV15, the J call TRBJ2-1; 9 nucleotides align to TRBD1. With 1 base clipped from V and 6 bases from J, the junction kept 7 bases outside the gene matches. The germline V gene encodes CDR1 LNHNV and CDR2 YYDKDF (reference sequence). CDR3 length equals 16 residues. CDR3 protein: CATSRGRGQGPNEQFF. CDR3 DNA: TGTGCCACCAGCAGAGGGAGGGGACAGGGCCCCAATGAGCAGTTCTTC.

The CDR3 is CASRPTRGGEKLFF. The CDR3 nucleotides are TGTGCCAGCAGACCCACACGGGGGGGAGAAAAACTGTTTTTT. The chain recombines TRBV6-5 with TRBJ1-4, with D perhaps matching TRBD1 (5 bases). CDR3 size: 14 residues. From germline, CDR1 is MNHEY and CDR2 SVGAGI. V dropped 6 bases and J dropped 8 bases, with 16 bases sitting between them.

About this clone itself: In the same sample, other DNA sequences code for this CDR3. V gene TRBV7-9 combines with J gene TRBJ2-3; D call uncertain. The CDR3 extends over 12 amino acids. V was clipped by 1 base and J by 4 bases, with 3 bases between them. CDR1 is SEHNR, CDR2 FQNEAQ, per germline (reference sequence). This CDR3 is CASSLGADTQYF. The CDR3 bases are TGTGCCAGCAGCTTAGGAGCAGATACGCAGTATTTT.

This CDR3 reads CASSPSPGQGLNSPLHF. The CDR3 DNA sequence: TGCGCCAGCAGCCCTAGCCCGGGACAGGGTCTCAATTCACCCCTCCACTTT. The chain combines TRBV4-3 with TRBJ1-6, with 9 bases aligning to TRBD1. In germline, CDR1 is LGHNA, CDR2 YSLEER. This CDR3 is 17 amino acids long. The V gene end was trimmed by 4 bases and the J gene end by 7 bases; junction bases not matched to a gene: 11.

This clone was seen a handful of times. V is TRBV6-1 and J is TRBJ2-2; the match to TRBD1 covers 8 bases. In germline, CDR1 is MNHNS, CDR2 SASEGT. CDR3 size: 16 residues. Unmatched junction bases numbered 7, after V lost 4 bases and J lost 3 bases. The CDR3, as DNA: TGTGCCAGCAGTGGGAGACAGGGGATCTACACCGGGGAGCTGTTTTTT. Amino acid sequence: CASSGRQGIYTGELFF.

This clone was observed a handful of times. The rearrangement joins TRBV6-5 to TRBJ2-7; weak D call: TRBD1 (5 bases). This CDR3 region has 12 residues. V lost 8 bases to trimming and J lost 2 bases, with 10 bases between them. Germline loops: CDR1 MNHEY, CDR2 SVGAGI. The CDR3 loop reads CASLDTAYEQYF. CDR3 nucleotides: TGTGCCAGCCTGGACACAGCCTACGAGCAGTACTTC.

The chain couples TRBV10-1 to TRBJ1-1; D remains unclear. The ends were cut back, 6 bases at V and 1 base at J, with 12 bases in the middle. The length of the CDR3 is 14 residues. In germline, CDR1 is WNHNN, CDR2 SYGVQD (reference sequence). CDR3 coding DNA: TGCGCCAGCAGCGAAGATACACGGAACACTGAAGCTTTCTTT. Translation: CASSEDTRNTEAFF.

The genes are TRBV4-1 and TRBJ1-4; the D gene is possibly TRBD1 (6 bases). CDR3 length: 15 amino acids. Germline lookup yields CDR1 MGHRA and CDR2 YSYEKL. Trimming left V 2 bases short and J 7 bases short, with 14 bases between. CDR3 sequence (DNA): TGCGCCAGCAGCCAACAGGGGCAGGGTGGTGAAAAACTGTTTTTT. Protein product: CASSQQGQGGEKLFF.

The J gene is TRBJ2-7, the V gene TRBV3-1 (or the pseudogene TRBV3-2); 10 positions agree with TRBD1. Germline CDR1 reads LGHDT; CDR2 reads YNNKEL (reference sequence). V was pared by 3 bases and J by 4 bases, with 6 bases of the junction left unmatched. The CDR3 length is 15 residues. CDR3 DNA sequence: TGTGCCAGCAGCCACGACGGGACAGGGGTATACGAGCAGTACTTC. Translating gives CASSHDGTGVYEQYF.

This sequence joins TRBV2 and TRBJ2-3; TRBD2 matches 11 bases. The length of the CDR3 is 16 residues. V lost 6 bases to trimming and J lost 6 bases; unmatched junction nucleotides: 11. Per germline, CDR1 SNHLY and CDR2 FYNNEI. The DNA for the CDR3 is TGTGCCAGCAGGGCGAATTTAGCGGGGGGGCTTGATACGCAGTATTTT. Protein: CASRANLAGGLDTQYF. Full variable domain (outside the CDR3, taken from reference TRBV2 and TRBJ2-3): EPEVTQTPSHQVTQMGQEVILRCVPISNHLYFYWYRQILGQKVEFLVSFYNNEISEKSEIFDDQFSVERPDGSNFTLKIRSTKLEDSAMYFCASRANLAGGLDTQYFGPGTRLTVL.

V is TRBV14 and J is TRBJ1-2; 9 bases line up with TRBD1. Germline-derived CDR1 and CDR2 are SGHDN and FVKESK. The J segment lost 5 bases and the V segment lost 6 bases, leaving 7 bases of the junction unmatched. This CDR3 is 14 amino acids long. The DNA of the CDR3 is TGTGCCAGCAGTTATGGACAGGGGCTATATGGCTACACCTTC. Amino acid sequence: CASSYGQGLYGYTF.

This clone was seen at least ten times. The chain couples TRBV6-2 or TRBV6-3 to TRBJ1-5, with a weak D call TRBD1 (6 bases). CDR3 length equals 17 residues. The germline CDR1 and CDR2 sequences are MNHEY and SVGEGT. The V and J ends lost 2 bases and 2 bases respectively, with 16 bases between them. The DNA for the CDR3 is TGTGCCAGCAGTTACCGAACAGGGAATGTAGGCAATCAGCCCCAGCATTTT. This gives the protein CASSYRTGNVGNQPQHF.

This clone has just one count. CDR3 nucleotide sequence: TGTGCCAGCAGCTTGGGGGACAGGGTAGGCTACACCTTC. This codes for CASSLGDRVGYTF. The rearrangement joins TRBV5-4 to TRBJ1-2, with 9 nucleotides matching TRBD1. V trimming: 0 bases; J trimming: 8 bases; junction bases outside the gene matches: 2. The CDR3 spans 13 residues. In germline, CDR1 is SGHNT, CDR2 YYREEE (reference sequence).

This chain uses TRBV18 with TRBJ1-3; perhaps TRBD1 as D (6 bases). Per germline, CDR1 KGHSH and CDR2 LQKENI. V was clipped by 5 bases and J by 0 bases, with 14 bases between them. The CDR3 has 16 amino acids. The CDR3 bases are TGTGCCAGCTCAACTAGGACAGATGGCTCTGGAAACACCATATATTTT. Amino acids: CASSTRTDGSGNTIYF.

V is TRBV18 and J is TRBJ2-3, with TRBD1 matching 7 bases. The junction had 7 bases not matched to a gene; V was cut back by 6 bases and J by 1 base. CDR3 size: 15 residues. The germline CDR1 and CDR2 sequences are KGHSH and LQKENI. The CDR3 loop reads CASSQQGSGTDTQYF. The CDR3, as DNA: TGTGCCAGCTCCCAACAGGGGTCAGGCACAGATACGCAGTATTTT.

The CDR3 region is CASSKVADEQYF. In DNA, the CDR3 is TGTGCCAGCAGCAAAGTCGCGGACGAGCAGTACTTC. This sequence joins TRBV21-1 and TRBJ2-7; the table's TRBD2 call for D was not verified on the DNA. TRBV21-1 is deemed a pseudogene. The CDR3 sequence is 12 residues long.

J is TRBJ2-7 and V is TRBV15; 7 nucleotides agree with TRBD2. The CDR3 runs 17 residues. The germline V gene encodes CDR1 LNHNV and CDR2 YYDKDF (reference sequence). V lost 1 base, J lost 2 bases, and 11 bases stayed unmatched. The CDR3 DNA reads as TGTGCCACCAGCAGAGTTATAGGGACTACACCTACCTACGAGCAGTACTTC. Its translation is CATSRVIGTTPTYEQYF.